The text below deals with one T cell receptor (beta chain). In this sample, this clone turned up once. This receptor's antigen is unknown. Base qualities are missing; no much larger clone stands one base away. The data originate from a study of cytomegalovirus exposure and HLA in healthy donors (dated by TCRdb to 2017 to 2019). Regarding the research as a whole: In an earlier analysis of approximately 500 of the donors, less than 350 Gb of sequence data and just under 120 million unique TCR beta sequences from 150 million to 200 million T cells were reported. An early release that covered fewer than 800 HLA-typed donors contained approximately 320 gigabases of sequencing data and about 93 million unique TCR sequences. Among the roughly 400 genotyped donors, around 79% belonged to the genetic ancestry cluster associated with self-reported Caucasian donors. The aim of the study was to test whether cataloging public T cell receptors could identify signatures of past pathogen exposure. The study used immunosequencing to profile the T cell repertoires of several hundred subjects and linked those repertoires to cytomegalovirus serostatus. In addition to the first cohort of 650 to 800 subjects, a separate validation cohort of approximately 130 different subjects was used. The study combined high-throughput TCR immunosequencing, statistical association of individual TCRs with disease status, and machine learning to predict cytomegalovirus infection status. A later analysis re-examined previously published TCR beta repertoires from 610 or so donors and added high-resolution HLA genotyping to investigate patterns of TCR occurrence. In the later analysis, no new phenotypic data were used to find candidate immune exposures; instead, reliance was placed on TCR beta sequences and their occurrence across donors. An earlier analysis of 587 of the donors used high-throughput TCR beta sequencing to judge whether each TCR beta V gene segment behaved as functional or pseudogenic. Donor age, sex, ethnicity and CMV serostatus were compiled alongside the repertoire data. Genome-wide SNP genotypes for about three fifths of the roughly 700 donors were used in a later genetic analysis, which treated that subset as a discovery cohort. All discovery cohort repertoires had been generated using a single sequencing platform. HLA typing included class I and class II loci at four-digit resolution. The number of typed donors differed by locus: roughly 629-640 for A, B, C, DRB1 and DQB1; some 500 for DQA1; some 590 for DPA1; and about 450 for DPB1. Roughly 5 DR-DQ haplotypes were handled as single units for association and clustering, since linkage in the cohort was strong. Across approximately 400 genotyped donors of the cohort, an average of roughly 250,000 unique TCR beta nucleotide sequences per donor were sequenced, and approximately 17% of those sequences were non-productive. General study outcomes and caveats: In a later genetic analysis, a missense DCLRE1C variant was associated with V-gene and J-gene trimming of TCR beta chains, and the association was replicated in an independent cohort. In a later analysis, 16,951 TCR beta sequences were associated with specific HLA alleles at a false discovery rate of 0.05. Because some donors lacked HLA typing at each locus, the association tests relied only on the typed subset. According to a later analysis, parvovirus B19, influenza, CMV and Epstein-Barr virus appeared linked to several top co-occurrence clusters. When HLA alleles, especially DR and DQ, strongly co-occurred, TCR associations were difficult to assign to individual alleles. According to the authors, the approach could potentially be generalized to other disease states and immunological phenotypes. Linkage disequilibrium might explain the correlated functional status among segregating V segments, but an unknown experimental factor could not be ruled out. In an earlier analysis of around 600 of the donors, most TCR beta V segments appeared in productive rearrangements about 87% or about 30% of the time, broadly matching IMGT annotations. In a later analysis, HLA-associated TCR beta chains were found to be more clonally expanded and to have lower generation probabilities than equally common non-associated chains. Three of the identified cytomegalovirus-associated TCR beta chains were confirmed in vitro to be specific for cytomegalovirus antigens. A further reported finding was that TCR beta sequences accurately predicted the HLA-A and HLA-B alleles for most subjects in the first cohort. The study listed 164 TCR beta chains as associated with cytomegalovirus. The sequencing pipeline was judged likely to have produced a cluster of highly shared sequence variants as a technical artifact. In a later analysis, the rate of TCR association differed among HLA loci, with DRB1 alleles having the most associated TCRs and HLA-C alleles having the fewest. Most TCR sequences were observed very rarely across donors, whereas some public TCRs were present in many individuals. The classifier was reported to diagnose cytomegalovirus status with high specificity and sensitivity in both the original and validation cohorts. Over 15 rarely observed V segments, including chromosome 9 orphons, were excluded from the earlier analysis of several hundred of the donors because counts were too low. The 87-base-pair reads could not distinguish some IMGT-functional V segments, including TRBV6-2 and TRBV6-3, so those segments were excluded. The only immune exposure information available for the cohort was CMV serostatus. Roughly uniform sequencing depth across donors was assumed in presence/absence analyses, although this assumption may not hold. Only TCR beta chains were sequenced in this cohort, and the absence of alpha or paired-chain data limited detectable features. Compared with the 666-donor mean, donors in an Asian-associated ancestry cluster had fewer N-insertions in productive TCRs, according to a later genetic analysis. In a later analysis, most CMV-associated TCR beta chains were found to appear HLA-restricted, with HLA associations seemingly driven largely by CMV exposure.

V has 3 bases trimmed and J has 3 bases trimmed; junction bases matching no gene number 4. The CDR3 measures 14 amino acids from cysteine to phenylalanine. Solely the CDR3 DNA is kept, with 42 bases framed from the first base. CDR1 is given as SGHRS and CDR2 as YFSETQ, both from the germline V gene. Receptor amplification or capture employed the immunoSEQ multiplex PCR assay. For the multiplex PCR, a mixture combining 60 forward primers for TCR Vbeta segments and 13 reverse primers for TCR Jbeta segments was used. Amplification of the CDR3 region of rearranged TCR beta genes was performed with a multiplex PCR assay on genomic DNA. Amplified TCR beta libraries were sequenced as 87-base-pair reads on the Illumina HiSeq System. The source study handled its data this way. In a later analysis, roughly 80 million unique TCR beta chains were counted across the roughly 670 repertoires, and approximately 11 million of these chains were shared by at least two donors. Raw reads were error-corrected and collapsed into unique sequences by a nearest-neighbor algorithm in which closely related sequences were merged to remove PCR and sequencing errors. Alignment of CDR3 sequences to IMGT reference sequences was used to assign V, D and J gene segments. Each retained sequence needed at least a six-nucleotide match to both a V gene segment and a J gene segment. A rearrangement was called productive if the CDR3 had no stop codons and remained in frame with V and J, and every other rearrangement was called non-productive. Following IMGT convention, CDR3 was defined as the stretch from the second conserved V-encoded cysteine to the conserved J-encoded phenylalanine. Sequences without an unambiguous match to a single V gene segment were excluded from the earlier analysis of approximately 600 of the donors. In an earlier analysis of roughly 500 of the donors, V segments were called functional above 56.7% productive rearrangements and were called segregating when the between-donor standard deviation exceeded 5%. A statistical classification framework was developed to diagnose cytomegalovirus status using the catalog of TCR beta chain sequences. In a later analysis, TCR nucleotide sequences were compared against IMGT/GENE-DB human TR gene sequences so that V and J genes could be assigned. A later analysis assigned CDR3 sequences and most-parsimonious VDJ recombination scenarios with the TCRdist pipeline. In a later analysis, every TCR beta chain was defined by the combination of its CDR3 amino acid sequence and its V-gene family, and reads without a unique V-gene family were dropped. As a way to deal with suspected cross-contamination and a sequencing artifact, a later analysis dropped 450 to 700 nucleotide sequences that were highly shared and had low generation probability. In a later analysis, a clonal expansion index for each public chain was calculated from normalized within-repertoire ranks of inferred template counts. In a later analysis, generation probabilities were computed using a VDJ recombination model fitted to out-of-frame rearrangements, and the results were checked against IGoR. Hypergeometric tests were used in a later analysis to score TCR-TCR, TCR-HLA and TCR-CMV co-occurrence, with a repertoire-size bias correction applied to the TCR pairs. A later analysis estimated false discovery rates by permuting HLA or CMV assignments 20 times. In a later analysis, co-occurring TCRs were grouped using DBSCAN, with TCRdist sequence similarity added in when clustering inside HLA-allele-positive subsets. Co-occurrence clustering excluded repertoires with fewer than 30,000 or more than 120,000 public chains, plus five with anomalous nucleotide sharing. As stored in TCRdb, this immuneACCESS dataset retains in-frame rearrangements with V and J assigned. A fraction of the clones does not appear; measured against another copy, unresolved V genes explain less than half of the discrepancy, and the remainder lacks a known reason. V, J and clone size are taken as reported in that table, and D and trimming were inferred from the DNA itself. The sample table contains 85,000 to 100,000 clones; only one count was recorded for roughly 79% of them. The ten largest clones take up about 5% of the sample.

The cohort was made up of 666 healthy bone marrow donors. Cohort members were all nominally healthy when sampled, although unrecorded immune exposures were likely present. The donor tested CMV seronegative and was one of the 352 seronegative cohort members. A peripheral blood sample was collected from each donor, and TCR beta sequencing was performed on peripheral blood mononuclear cells. The Qiagen DNeasy Blood Extraction Kit was used to extract genomic DNA from the blood cell samples. Sample: PBMCs. The V and J segments used are TRBV5-1 and TRBJ1-2; TRBD1 agrees with 8 junctional bases. This TCR was recovered from a middle-aged woman in good health and CMV-seronegative. In nucleotide form, the sequence is TGCGCCAGCAGCTCCGGACAGGGACACTATGGCTACACCTTC. It codes for CASSSGQGHYGYTF.